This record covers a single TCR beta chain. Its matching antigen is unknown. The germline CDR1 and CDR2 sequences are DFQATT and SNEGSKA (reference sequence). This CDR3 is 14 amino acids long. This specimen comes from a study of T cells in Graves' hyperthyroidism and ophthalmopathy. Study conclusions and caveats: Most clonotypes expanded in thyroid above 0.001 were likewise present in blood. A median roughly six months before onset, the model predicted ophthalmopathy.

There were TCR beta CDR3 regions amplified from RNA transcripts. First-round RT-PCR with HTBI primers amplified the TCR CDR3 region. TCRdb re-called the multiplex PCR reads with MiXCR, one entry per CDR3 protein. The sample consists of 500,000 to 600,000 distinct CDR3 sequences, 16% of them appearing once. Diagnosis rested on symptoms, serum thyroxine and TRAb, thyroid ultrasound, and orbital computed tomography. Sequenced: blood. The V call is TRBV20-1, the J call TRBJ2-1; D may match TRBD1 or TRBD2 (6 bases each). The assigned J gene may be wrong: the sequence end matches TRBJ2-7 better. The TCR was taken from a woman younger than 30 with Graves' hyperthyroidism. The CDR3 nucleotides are TGCAGTGCTAGGGGGGCTAGCGATTACAATGAGCAGTACTTC. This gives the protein CSARGASDYNEQYF.